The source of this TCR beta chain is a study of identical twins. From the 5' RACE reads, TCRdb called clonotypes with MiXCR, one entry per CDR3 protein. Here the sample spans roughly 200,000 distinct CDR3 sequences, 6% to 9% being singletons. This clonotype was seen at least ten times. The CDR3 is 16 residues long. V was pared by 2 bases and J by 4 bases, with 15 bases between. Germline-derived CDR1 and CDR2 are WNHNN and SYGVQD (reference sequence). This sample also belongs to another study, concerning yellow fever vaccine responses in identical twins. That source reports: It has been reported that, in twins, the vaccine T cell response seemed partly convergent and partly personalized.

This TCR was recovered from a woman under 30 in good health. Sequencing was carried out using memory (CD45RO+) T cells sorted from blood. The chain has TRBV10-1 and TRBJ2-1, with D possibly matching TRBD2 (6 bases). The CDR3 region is CASSERLATPYNEQFF. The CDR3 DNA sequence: TGCGCCAGCAGTGAGAGGCTAGCGACTCCTTACAATGAGCAGTTCTTC.